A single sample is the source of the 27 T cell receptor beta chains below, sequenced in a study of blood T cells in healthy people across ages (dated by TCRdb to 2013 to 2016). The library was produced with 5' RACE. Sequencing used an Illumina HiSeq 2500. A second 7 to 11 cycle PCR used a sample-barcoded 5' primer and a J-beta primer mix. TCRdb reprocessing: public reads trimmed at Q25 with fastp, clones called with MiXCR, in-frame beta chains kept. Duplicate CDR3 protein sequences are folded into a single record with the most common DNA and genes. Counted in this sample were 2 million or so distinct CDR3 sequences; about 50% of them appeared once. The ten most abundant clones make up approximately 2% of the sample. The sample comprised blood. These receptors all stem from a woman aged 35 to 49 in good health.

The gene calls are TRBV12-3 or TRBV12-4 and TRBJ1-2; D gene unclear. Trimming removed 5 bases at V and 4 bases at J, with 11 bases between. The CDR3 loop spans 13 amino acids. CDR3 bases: TGTGCCAGCAGTCATCCAGGCGGCTATGGCTACACCTTC. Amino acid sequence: CASSHPGGYGYTF.

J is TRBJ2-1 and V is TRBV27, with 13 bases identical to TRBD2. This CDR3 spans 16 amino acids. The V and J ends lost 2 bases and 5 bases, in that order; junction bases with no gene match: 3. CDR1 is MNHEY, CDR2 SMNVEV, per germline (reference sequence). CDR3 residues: CASSLRLAGGHNEQFF. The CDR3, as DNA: TGTGCCAGCAGTTTACGACTAGCGGGGGGCCACAATGAGCAGTTCTTC.

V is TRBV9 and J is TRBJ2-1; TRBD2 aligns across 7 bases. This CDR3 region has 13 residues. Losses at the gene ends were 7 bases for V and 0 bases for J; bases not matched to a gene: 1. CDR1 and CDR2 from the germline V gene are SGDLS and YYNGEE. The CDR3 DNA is TGTGCCAGCGGGGGGGTCTCCTACAATGAGCAGTTCTTC. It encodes CASGGVSYNEQFF.

This CDR3 reads CASTKAGGHSYNEQFF. DNA of the CDR3: TGTGCCAGCACCAAAGCGGGGGGTCACTCCTACAATGAGCAGTTCTTC. V is TRBV7-2 and J is TRBJ2-1; TRBD2 matches at 9 bases. The germline V gene encodes CDR1 SGHTA and CDR2 FQGNSA. V lost 7 bases to trimming and J lost 0 bases; unmatched junction nucleotides: 7. The CDR3 has 16 residues.

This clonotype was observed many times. The CDR3 loop reads CSATSETQYF. CDR3 in DNA: TGCAGTGCTACCTCAGAGACCCAGTACTTC. V is TRBV20-1 and J is TRBJ2-5, with D uncertain. Germline V lookup: CDR1 DFQATT, CDR2 SNEGSKA (reference sequence). Between the trimmed V and J ends, which lost 4 bases and 4 bases, there was a span of 4 bases. The CDR3 has 10 residues.

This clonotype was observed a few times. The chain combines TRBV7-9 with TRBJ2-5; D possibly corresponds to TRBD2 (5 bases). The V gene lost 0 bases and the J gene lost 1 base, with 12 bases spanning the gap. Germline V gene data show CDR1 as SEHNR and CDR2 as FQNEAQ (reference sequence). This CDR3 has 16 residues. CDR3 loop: CASSLAELALQETQYF. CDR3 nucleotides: TGTGCCAGCAGCTTAGCGGAGCTAGCCCTCCAAGAGACCCAGTACTTC.

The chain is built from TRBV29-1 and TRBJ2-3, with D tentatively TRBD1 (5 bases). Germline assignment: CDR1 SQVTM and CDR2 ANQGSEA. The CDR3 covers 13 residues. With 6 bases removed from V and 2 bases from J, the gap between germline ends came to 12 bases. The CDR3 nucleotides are TGCAGCGTCTTGACAGCCCTCACAGATACGCAGTATTTT. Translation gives CSVLTALTDTQYF.

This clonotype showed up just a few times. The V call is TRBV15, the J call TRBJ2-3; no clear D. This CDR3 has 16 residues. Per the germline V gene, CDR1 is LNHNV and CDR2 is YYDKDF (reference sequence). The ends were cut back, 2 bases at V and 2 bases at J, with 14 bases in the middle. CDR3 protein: CATSRPITDNTDTQYF. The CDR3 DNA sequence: TGTGCCACCAGCAGACCGATTACAGACAACACAGATACGCAGTATTTT.

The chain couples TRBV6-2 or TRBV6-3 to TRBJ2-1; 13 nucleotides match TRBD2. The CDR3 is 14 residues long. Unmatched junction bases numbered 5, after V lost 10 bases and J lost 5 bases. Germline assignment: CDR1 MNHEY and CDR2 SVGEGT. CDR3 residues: CATKTSGGHNEQFF. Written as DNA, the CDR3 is TGTGCCACCAAGACTAGCGGGGGGCACAATGAGCAGTTCTTC.

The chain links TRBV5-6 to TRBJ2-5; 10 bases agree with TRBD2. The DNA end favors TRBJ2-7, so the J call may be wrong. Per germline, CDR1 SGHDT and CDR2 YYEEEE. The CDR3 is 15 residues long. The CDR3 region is CASSLELAGVREQYF. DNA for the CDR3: TGTGCCAGCAGCTTGGAGCTAGCGGGGGTCCGCGAGCAGTACTTC.

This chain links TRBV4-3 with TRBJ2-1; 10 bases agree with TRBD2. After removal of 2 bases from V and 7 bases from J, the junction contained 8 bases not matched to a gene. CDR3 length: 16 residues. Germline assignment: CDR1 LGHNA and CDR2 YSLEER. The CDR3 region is CASSQTWLAGANEQFF. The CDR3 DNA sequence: TGCGCCAGCAGCCAAACTTGGCTAGCGGGGGCAAATGAGCAGTTCTTC.

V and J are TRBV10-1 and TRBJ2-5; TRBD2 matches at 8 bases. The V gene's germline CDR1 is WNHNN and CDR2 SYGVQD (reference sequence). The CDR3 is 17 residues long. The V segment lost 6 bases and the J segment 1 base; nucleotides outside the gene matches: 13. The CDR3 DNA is TGCGCCAGCAGCGATGGCCAGCGGGGGCCTCTCCAAGAGACCCAGTACTTC. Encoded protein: CASSDGQRGPLQETQYF.

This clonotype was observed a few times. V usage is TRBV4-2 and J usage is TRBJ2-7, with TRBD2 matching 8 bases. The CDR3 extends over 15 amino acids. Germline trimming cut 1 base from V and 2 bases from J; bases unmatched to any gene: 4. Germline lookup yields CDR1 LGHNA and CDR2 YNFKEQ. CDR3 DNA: TGTGCCAGCAGCCAAGCGGAAGCGGGGGCCTACGAGCAGTACTTC. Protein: CASSQAEAGAYEQYF.

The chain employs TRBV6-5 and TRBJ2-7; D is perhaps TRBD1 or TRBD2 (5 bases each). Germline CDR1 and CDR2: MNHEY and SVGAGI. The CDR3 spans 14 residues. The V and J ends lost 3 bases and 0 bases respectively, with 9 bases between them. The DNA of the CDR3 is TGTGCCAGCAGTTATGGGGACGGCTCCTACGAGCAGTACTTC. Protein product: CASSYGDGSYEQYF.

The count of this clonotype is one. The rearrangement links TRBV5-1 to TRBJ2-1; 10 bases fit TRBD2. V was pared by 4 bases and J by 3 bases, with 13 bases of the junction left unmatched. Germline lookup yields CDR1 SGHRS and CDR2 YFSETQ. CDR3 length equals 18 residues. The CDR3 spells CASSRASGGVRSYNEQFF. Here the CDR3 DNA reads TGCGCCAGCAGCCGGGCCAGCGGGGGGGTCCGAAGCTACAATGAGCAGTTCTTC.

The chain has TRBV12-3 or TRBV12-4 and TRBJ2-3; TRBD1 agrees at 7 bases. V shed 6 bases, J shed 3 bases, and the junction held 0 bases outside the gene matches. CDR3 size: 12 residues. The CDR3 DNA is TGTGCCAGCAGGGGACAGACAGATACGCAGTATTTT. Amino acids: CASRGQTDTQYF.

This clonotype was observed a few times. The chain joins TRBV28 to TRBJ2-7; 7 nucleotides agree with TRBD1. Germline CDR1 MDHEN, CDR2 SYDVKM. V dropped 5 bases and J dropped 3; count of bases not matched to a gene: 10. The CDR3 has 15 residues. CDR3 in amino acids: CASSQATGRIYEQYF. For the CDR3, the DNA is TGTGCCAGCAGTCAAGCGACAGGGAGAATCTACGAGCAGTACTTC.

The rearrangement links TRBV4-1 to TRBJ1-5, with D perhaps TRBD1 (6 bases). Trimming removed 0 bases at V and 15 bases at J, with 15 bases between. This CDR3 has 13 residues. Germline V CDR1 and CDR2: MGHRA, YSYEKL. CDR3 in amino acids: CASSQDRGAEVHF. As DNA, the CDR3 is TGCGCCAGCAGCCAAGATCGGGGGGCTGAGGTGCATTTT.

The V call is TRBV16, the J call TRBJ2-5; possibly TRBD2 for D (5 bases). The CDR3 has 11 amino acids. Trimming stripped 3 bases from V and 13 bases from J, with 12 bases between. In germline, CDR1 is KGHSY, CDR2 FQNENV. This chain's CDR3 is CASSQGSSSYF. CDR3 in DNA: TGTGCCAGCAGCCAGGGGTCTAGCTCGTACTTC.

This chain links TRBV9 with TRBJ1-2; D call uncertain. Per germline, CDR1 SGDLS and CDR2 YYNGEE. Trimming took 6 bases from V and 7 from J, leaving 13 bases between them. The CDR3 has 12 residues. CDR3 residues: CASKSPGFGYTF. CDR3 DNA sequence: TGTGCCAGCAAAAGCCCCGGGTTTGGCTACACCTTC.

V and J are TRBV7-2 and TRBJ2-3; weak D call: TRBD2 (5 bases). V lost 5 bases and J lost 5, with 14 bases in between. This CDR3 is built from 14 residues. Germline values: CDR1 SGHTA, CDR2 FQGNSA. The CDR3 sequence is CASSPGVVLDTQYF. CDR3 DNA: TGTGCCAGCAGCCCCGGGGTTGTTTTAGATACGCAGTATTTT.

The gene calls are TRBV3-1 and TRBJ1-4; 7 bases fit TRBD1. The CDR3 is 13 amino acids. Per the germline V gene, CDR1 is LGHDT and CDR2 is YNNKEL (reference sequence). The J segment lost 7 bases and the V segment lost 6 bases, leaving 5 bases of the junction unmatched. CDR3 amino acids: CASRPGQREKLFF. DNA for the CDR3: TGTGCCAGCAGACCGGGACAGCGTGAAAAACTGTTTTTT.

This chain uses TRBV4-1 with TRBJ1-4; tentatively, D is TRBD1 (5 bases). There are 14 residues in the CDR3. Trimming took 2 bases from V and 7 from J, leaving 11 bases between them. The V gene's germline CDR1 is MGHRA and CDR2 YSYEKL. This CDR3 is CASSQPGGAEKLFF. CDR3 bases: TGCGCCAGCAGCCAACCGGGAGGGGCTGAAAAACTGTTTTTT.

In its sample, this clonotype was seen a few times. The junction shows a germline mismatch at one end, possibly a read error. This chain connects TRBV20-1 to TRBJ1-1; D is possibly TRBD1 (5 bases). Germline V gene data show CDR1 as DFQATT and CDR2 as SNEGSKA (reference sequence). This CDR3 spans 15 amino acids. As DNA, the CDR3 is TGCAGTGCTAGAGATCCCCTTTCAGGGAACCCTGAAGCTTTCTTT. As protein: CSARDPLSGNPEAFF.

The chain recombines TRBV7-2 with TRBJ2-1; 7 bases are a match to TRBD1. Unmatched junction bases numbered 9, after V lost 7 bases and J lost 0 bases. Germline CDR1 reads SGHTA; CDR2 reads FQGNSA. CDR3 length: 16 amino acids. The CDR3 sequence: CASTVETGSSYNEQFF. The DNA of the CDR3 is TGTGCCAGCACCGTCGAGACAGGGAGCTCCTACAATGAGCAGTTCTTC.

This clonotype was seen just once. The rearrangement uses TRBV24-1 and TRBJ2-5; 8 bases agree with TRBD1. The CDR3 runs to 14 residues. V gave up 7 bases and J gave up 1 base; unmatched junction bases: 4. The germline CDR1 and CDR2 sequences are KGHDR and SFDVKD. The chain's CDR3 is CATSQGAAQETQYF. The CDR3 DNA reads TGTGCCACCAGCCAGGGGGCAGCCCAAGAGACCCAGTACTTC.

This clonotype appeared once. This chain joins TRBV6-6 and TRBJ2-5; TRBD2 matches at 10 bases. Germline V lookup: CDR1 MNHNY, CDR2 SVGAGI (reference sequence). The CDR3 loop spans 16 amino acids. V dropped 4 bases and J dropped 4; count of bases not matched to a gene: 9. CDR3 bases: TGTGCCAGCAGTTCTTTAGCGGGGGGCCACCGAGAGACCCAGTACTTC. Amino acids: CASSSLAGGHRETQYF.